This T cell receptor beta chain was sequenced for a study of human T cells and chemical hapten exposure. Time point described: pre-sensitization, week 0. Regarding treatment: therapeutic diphenylcyclopropenone sensitization with weekly scalp DPC. Blood was collected ahead of every patch test applied. The study drew its donors from alopecia patients who were 18 to 70 years old and suitable for DPC. Study outcomes and limitations: Alopecia in all donors means immunity may differ from healthy individuals.

As for this clonotype: Its antigen is currently unknown. A read error may account for a junction end that differs from germline.

TCRdb redid the calling of the RACE reads with MiXCR, one entry per CDR3 protein. This table holds approximately 320,000 distinct CDR3 sequences, around 5.5% found once. The source material was whole blood, sampled in connection with sensitization to the hapten diphenylcyclopropenone (DPC). This receptor was taken from a woman between 18 and 30 years old with alopecia areata. Some clones in this sample may be carry-over from other donors' samples.

This chain's CDR3 is CASSLWDRAQHF. In nucleotides, the CDR3 is TGTGCCAGCAGTCTATGGGACAGGGCCCAGCATTTT. The V call is TRBV28, the J call TRBJ1-5, with TRBD1 matching 9 bases. Looked up from germline, CDR1 is MDHEN and CDR2 is SYDVKM. The CDR3 has 12 residues.